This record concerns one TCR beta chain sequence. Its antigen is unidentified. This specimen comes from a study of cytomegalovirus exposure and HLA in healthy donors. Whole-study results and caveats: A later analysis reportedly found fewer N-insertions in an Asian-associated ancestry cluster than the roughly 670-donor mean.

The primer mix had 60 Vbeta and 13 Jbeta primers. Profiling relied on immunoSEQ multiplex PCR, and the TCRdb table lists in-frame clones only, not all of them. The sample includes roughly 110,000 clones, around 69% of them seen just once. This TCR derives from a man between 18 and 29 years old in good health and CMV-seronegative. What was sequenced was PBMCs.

The CDR3 loop is CASSLAGEGYQPQHF. The CDR3 nucleotides are TGTGCCAGCAGCTTGGCCGGGGAAGGATATCAGCCCCAGCATTTT. The rearrangement joins TRBV5-5 to TRBJ1-5; D remains unclear. The CDR3 is made up of 15 amino acids. Trimming shortened V by 0 bases and J by 5 bases, and 12 bases separated the two germline ends. Germline values: CDR1 SGHKS, CDR2 YYEKEE (reference sequence).